The sequence of this T cell receptor (beta chain) was determined in a study of cytomegalovirus exposure and HLA in healthy donors. 13 Jbeta primers and 60 Vbeta primers were used for the PCR. Measured with immunoSEQ multiplex PCR; TCRdb has only the in-frame clones, and not every one. The table lists 150,000 or so clones, about 73% of them singletons. The CDR3 covers 14 residues. Germline lookup yields CDR1 KGHSH and CDR2 LQKENI. The V and J ends lost 3 bases and 2 bases, in that order; junction bases with no gene match: 3. Overall study findings and caveats: Immune exposure information available was restricted to CMV serostatus.

Of note for this clone: Antigen: not known. The same CDR3 arises from other DNA sequences in this sample as well.

The receptor comes from a woman between 35 and 50 years old in good health and CMV-seronegative. What was sequenced was PBMCs. The chain has TRBV18 and TRBJ1-1; 7 bases are shared with TRBD1. The CDR3 coding sequence is TGTGCCAGCTCACCGGACAGGCAAAACACTGAAGCTTTCTTT. It is translated as CASSPDRQNTEAFF.